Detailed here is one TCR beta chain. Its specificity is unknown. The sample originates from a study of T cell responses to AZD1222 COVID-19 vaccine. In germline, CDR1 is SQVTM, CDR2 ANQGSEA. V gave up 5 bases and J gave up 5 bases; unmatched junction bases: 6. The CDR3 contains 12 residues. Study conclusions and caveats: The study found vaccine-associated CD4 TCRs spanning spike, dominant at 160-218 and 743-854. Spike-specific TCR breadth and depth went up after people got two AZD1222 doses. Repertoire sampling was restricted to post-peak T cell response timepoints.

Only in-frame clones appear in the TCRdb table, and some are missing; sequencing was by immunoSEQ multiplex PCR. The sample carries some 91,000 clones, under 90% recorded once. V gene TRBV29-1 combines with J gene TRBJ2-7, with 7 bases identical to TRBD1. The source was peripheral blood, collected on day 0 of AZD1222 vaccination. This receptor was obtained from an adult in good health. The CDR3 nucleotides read TGCAGCGTTTCGACAGGGAGCGACGAGCAGTACTTC. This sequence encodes CSVSTGSDEQYF.